The 13 T cell receptor beta chains in this list originate from one sample, sequenced in a study of blood T cells in healthy people across ages. Primed by a sample-barcoded 5' primer and a J-beta primer mix, a second PCR proceeded for roughly 6 to 12 cycles. TCRdb passed the 5' RACE reads through MiXCR, listing each CDR3 protein once. This sample has roughly 790,000 distinct CDR3 sequences, with 40% to 45% found just once. The sample consisted of blood. Source of these receptors: a woman aged 55-70 years in good health.

This clonotype was counted at least ten times. The V and J genes are TRBV20-1 and TRBJ2-1; 10 positions agree with TRBD2. Germline values: CDR1 DFQATT, CDR2 SNEGSKA (reference sequence). Trimming cost V 0 bases and J 13 bases; bases outside gene matches: 9. This CDR3 contains 14 residues. The CDR3 region has the DNA TGCAGTGCTAGAGATAGGGGTAGCGGGGGGTCACAGTTCTTC. Amino acids: CSARDRGSGGSQFF.

This clonotype showed up just a few times. V usage is TRBV20-1 and J usage is TRBJ2-1; the D is unclear. V lost 6 bases and J lost 5, with 11 bases in between. This CDR3 contains 12 residues. The germline CDR1 and CDR2 sequences are DFQATT and SNEGSKA (reference sequence). CDR3 nucleotides: TGCAGTGCCACCAGGTCCGACAATGAGCAGTTCTTC. Its translation is CSATRSDNEQFF.

The chain carries TRBV18 and TRBJ2-4, with D uncertain. The germline V gene has CDR1 KGHSH and CDR2 LQKENI. The CDR3 contains 17 residues. Trimming pared 4 bases from V and 1 base from J, leaving 17 bases between. The DNA of the CDR3 is TGTGCCAGCTCACTCTACAGTGGCAATGGGGCCAAAAACATTCAGTACTTC. Amino acid sequence: CASSLYSGNGAKNIQYF.

The chain combines TRBV20-1 with TRBJ2-5; 9 positions match TRBD2. Germline V gene lookup returns CDR1 DFQATT and CDR2 SNEGSKA (reference sequence). This CDR3 region has 13 residues. The CDR3 nucleotides are TGCAGGCCGTCAGCGGGGGGTCAAGAGACCCAGTACTTC. Translation gives CRPSAGGQETQYF.

This clonotype showed up just a few times. The rearrangement uses TRBV6-5 and TRBJ1-2; 9 positions match TRBD1. Germline V CDR1 and CDR2: MNHEY, SVGAGI. The CDR3 has 15 residues. V was clipped by 5 bases and J by 4 bases; unmatched bases: 8. The CDR3 reads CASSHRDRVGYGYTF. CDR3 sequence (DNA): TGTGCCAGCAGTCACCGGGACAGGGTTGGCTATGGCTACACCTTC.

This clonotype was picked up a small number of times. The chain couples TRBV7-3 to TRBJ1-1, with 10 bases matching TRBD1. Trimming removed 5 bases from V and 1 base from J; junction bases left unmatched: 4. Germline V gives CDR1 SGHTA, CDR2 FQGTGA. The CDR3 is made up of 15 amino acids. CDR3 in amino acids: CASSKTGGANTEAFF. As DNA, the CDR3 is TGTGCCAGCAGCAAGACAGGGGGCGCGAACACTGAAGCTTTCTTT.

This clonotype has more than one count but fewer than ten. The chain combines TRBV9 with TRBJ2-7; D perhaps matches TRBD1 (5 bases). Deletions cut 1 base from V and 2 bases from J, with 10 bases between. This CDR3 has 14 residues. The germline CDR1 and CDR2 sequences are SGDLS and YYNGEE. For the CDR3, the DNA is TGTGCCAGCAGCGTAAGCCCAGGGACCTACGAGCAGTACTTC. Translating it yields CASSVSPGTYEQYF.

In the case of this clonotype: A single base separates this from a much larger clone, so it may be a read error. V usage is TRBV4-3 and J usage is TRBJ2-1; D unclear. Per germline, CDR1 LGHNA and CDR2 YSLEER. The CDR3 has 15 residues. In DNA, the CDR3 is TGCGCCACCAGCCAAGTTAATGGACCCCACAATGAGCAGTTCTTC. It translates to CATSQVNGPHNEQFF.

This clonotype was recorded many times. The chain links TRBV25-1 to TRBJ1-2; D gene uncertain. This CDR3 region has 14 residues. The V and J ends lost 2 bases and 2 bases respectively, with 9 bases between them. Germline V gene sequence: CDR1 MGHDK, CDR2 SYGVNS. The CDR3 region is CASSETDRNYGYTF. CDR3 nucleotides: TGTGCCAGCAGTGAAACCGATAGAAACTATGGCTACACCTTC.

This clonotype has only a few counts. V is TRBV9 and J is TRBJ1-5; TRBD1 might be the D (6 bases). Germline V gives CDR1 SGDLS, CDR2 YYNGEE. Trimming removed 4 bases from V and 5 bases from J, with 16 bases in between. The CDR3 has 15 amino acids. CDR3 nucleotides: TGTGCCAGCAGCTCACTGGGGGGGCCGGATCAGCCCCAGCATTTT. Its protein is CASSSLGGPDQPQHF.

This rearrangement joins TRBV7-9 to TRBJ2-1, with TRBD2 identical over 16 bases. Trimming at V came to 5 bases and at J to 7 bases, leaving 5 bases not matched to a gene. This CDR3 spans 16 amino acids. In germline, CDR1 is SEHNR, CDR2 FQNEAQ (reference sequence). The CDR3 loop reads CASSLRGLAGGNEQFF. The CDR3 DNA reads TGTGCCAGCAGCCTAAGGGGACTAGCGGGGGGGAATGAGCAGTTCTTC.

The gene calls are TRBV12-3 or TRBV12-4 and TRBJ1-2, with D perhaps TRBD1 (5 bases). The CDR3 spans 13 residues. Trimming shortened V by 5 bases and J by 10 bases, and 17 bases separated the two germline ends. The chain's CDR3 is CASSRTGHVSYTF. The CDR3 DNA sequence: TGTGCCAGCAGTCGCACTGGACATGTCTCCTACACCTTC.

This clonotype was counted only a few times. The V gene is TRBV5-1, the J gene TRBJ1-1, with TRBD1 matching over 8 bases. The CDR3 has 16 amino acids. With V trimmed by 3 bases and J by 5 bases, 12 bases remained unmatched. Germline V lookup: CDR1 SGHRS, CDR2 YFSETQ. The CDR3 coding sequence is TGCGCCAGCAGCTCGTCCGGGACAGGAGTGGGAACTGAAGCTTTCTTT. Its protein is CASSSSGTGVGTEAFF.